Below, one T cell receptor (beta chain) is given with its context. Its antigen remains unidentified. The CDR3 loop spans 15 amino acids. Germline V CDR1 and CDR2: MNHEY, SVGAGI. V lost 6 bases, J lost 4 bases, and 15 bases lay in between. A single record per CDR3 protein comes from TCRdb applying MiXCR to the 5' RACE reads. The table lists some 320,000 distinct CDR3 sequences, about 10% of them singletons, with about 3.3% in the top ten. The entry originates in a study of T cells after yellow fever vaccination. Study results and caveats: Subsequent to the booster, the majority of primary-vaccination clones reappeared (around 97% CD4, 88% CD8). A faster peak, day 5 versus 15, was reached by the weaker secondary response.

The sequencing used CD4+ T cells sorted from PBMCs, collected 45 days after the yellow fever booster vaccination. The receptor's source is a man younger than 35 who received the YFV17D yellow fever vaccine. This chain links TRBV6-5 with TRBJ2-2; perhaps TRBD2 as D (6 bases). The CDR3 DNA follows: TGTGCCAGCAGGGGTGGAGGGCTTGGCACCGGGGAGCTGTTTTTT. Amino acids: CASRGGGLGTGELFF.